This T cell receptor (beta chain) was sequenced in a study of monozygotic twins with inflammatory bowel disease. Using eight separate reactions per sample, the authors generated cDNA. Following a re-call of the 5' RACE reads, TCRdb has one entry per CDR3 protein and lacks DNA. The sample holds some 170,000 distinct CDR3 sequences. The CDR3 runs to 13 residues. The germline V gene encodes CDR1 SGHDT and CDR2 YYEEEE. The study's findings and limits: For IBD, no single strong associated signal or clonotype was supported.

Collection of an approximately 2.3 ml blood sample took place per donor. Investigators extracted total RNA from whole blood and did not sort T cells. In regard to this clonotype: The antigen remains undetermined.

The sequence was obtained from a human donor with ulcerative colitis or Crohn's disease, or a healthy co-twin of an affected twin (not recorded which). The V gene is TRBV5-6, the J gene TRBJ2-7; TCRdb's D gene call, TRBD1, goes unchecked for lack of DNA. The sequenced sample consisted of blood. The CDR3: CASSLVGGHEQYF.